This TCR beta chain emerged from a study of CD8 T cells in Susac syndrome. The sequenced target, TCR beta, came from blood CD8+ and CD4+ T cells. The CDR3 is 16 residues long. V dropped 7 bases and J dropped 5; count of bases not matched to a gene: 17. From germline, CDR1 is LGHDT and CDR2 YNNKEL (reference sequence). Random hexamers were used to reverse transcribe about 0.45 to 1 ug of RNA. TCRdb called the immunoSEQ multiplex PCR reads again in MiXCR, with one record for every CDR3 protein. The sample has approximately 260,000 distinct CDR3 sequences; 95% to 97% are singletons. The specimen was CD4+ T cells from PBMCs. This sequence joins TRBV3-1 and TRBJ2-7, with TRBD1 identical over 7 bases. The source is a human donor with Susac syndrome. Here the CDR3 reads CASTSTQGVIVHEQYF. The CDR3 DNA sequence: TGTGCCAGCACCTCAACCCAGGGGGTCATAGTCCACGAGCAGTACTTC.